The entry below gives a single T cell receptor beta chain sequence along with its context. The clone's antigen remains unknown. No much larger clonotype is one base removed from it; base qualities were not supplied. The entry originates in a study of cytomegalovirus exposure and HLA in healthy donors listed by TCRdb under 2017. Study-wide context: According to an earlier analysis of a few hundred of the donors, 150 million to 200 million T cells yielded roughly 100 million unique TCR beta sequences and around 280 Gb of sequence data. Around 330 gigabases of sequencing data and around 85 million unique TCR sequences made up an early release that covered around 640 HLA-typed donors. The genetic ancestry cluster associated with self-reported Caucasian donors included roughly 84% of the roughly 360 genotyped donors. The study aimed to test whether cataloging public T cell receptors could reveal signatures of past pathogen exposure. Using immunosequencing, the study profiled T cell repertoires from 500 to 800 subjects and related those repertoires to cytomegalovirus serostatus. Besides the first cohort of roughly 660 subjects, a separate validation cohort made up of over 95 different subjects was used. The study combined high-throughput TCR immunosequencing, statistical association of individual TCRs with disease status, and machine learning to predict cytomegalovirus infection status. In a later analysis, previously published TCR beta repertoires from hundreds of donors were re-analyzed and high-resolution HLA genotyping was added so that TCR occurrence patterns could be studied. Rather than using new phenotypic data, the later analysis identified candidate immune exposures from TCR beta sequences and from how often those sequences occurred across donors. An earlier analysis of 587 of the donors applied high-throughput TCR beta sequencing to assess whether each TCR beta V gene segment acted as functional or pseudogenic. Donor age, sex, ethnicity and CMV serostatus were compiled alongside the repertoire data. Genome-wide SNP genotypes for about 65% of the 666 donors were used in a later genetic analysis, which treated that subset as a discovery cohort. All discovery cohort repertoires had been generated using a single sequencing platform. HLA typing included class I and class II loci at four-digit resolution. The number of typed donors differed by locus: about 629-640 for A, B, C, DRB1 and DQB1; some 500 for DQA1; around 580 for DPA1; and roughly 450 for DPB1. Five DR-DQ haplotypes were treated as single units for association and clustering because of strong linkage in the cohort. Among around 400 genotyped donors of the cohort, an average of around 240,000 unique TCR beta nucleotide sequences were sequenced per donor, around 20% of them non-productive. The research as a whole found: At a false discovery rate of 0.05, a later analysis linked under 20,000 TCR beta sequences to specific HLA alleles. In a later analysis, TCR association rates were found to vary across HLA loci, with the most associated TCRs seen for DRB1 alleles and the fewest for HLA-C alleles. Linkage disequilibrium might explain the correlated functional status among segregating V segments, but an unknown experimental factor could not be ruled out. A cluster of highly shared sequence variants was judged likely to represent a technical artifact of the sequencing pipeline. The classifier was reported to diagnose cytomegalovirus status with high specificity and sensitivity in both the original cohort and the validation cohort. It was suggested by the authors that the approach could potentially be generalized to other disease states and immunological phenotypes. The 87-base-pair reads could not distinguish some IMGT-functional V segments, including TRBV6-2 and TRBV6-3, so those segments were excluded. A later genetic analysis associated a missense DCLRE1C variant with V-gene and J-gene trimming of TCR beta chains, and an independent cohort replicated the association. Most TCR sequences were observed very rarely across donors, whereas some public TCRs were present in many individuals. The only immune exposure information available for the cohort was CMV serostatus. A later analysis found that HLA-associated TCR beta chains were more clonally expanded and had lower generation probabilities than equally common non-associated chains. The cohort was sequenced for TCR beta chains only, and without alpha or paired-chain data the features that could be detected were limited. Some 15 rarely observed V segments, including chromosome 9 orphons, were excluded from the earlier analysis of almost 600 of the donors because counts were too low. Most CMV-associated TCR beta chains appeared to be HLA-restricted in a later analysis, and the HLA associations seemed to be driven largely by CMV exposure. A total of fewer than 200 TCR beta chains were listed by the study as associated with cytomegalovirus. When HLA alleles, especially DR and DQ, strongly co-occurred, attributing TCR associations to individual alleles was difficult. Broadly in line with IMGT annotations, most TCR beta V segments showed up in productive rearrangements about 87% or about 30% of the time in an earlier analysis of several hundred of the donors. A further reported finding was that TCR beta sequences accurately predicted the HLA-A and HLA-B alleles for most subjects in the first cohort. Because some donors lacked HLA typing at each locus, the association tests relied only on the typed subset. In a later genetic analysis, fewer N-insertions in productive TCRs were reported among donors in an Asian-associated ancestry cluster than the approximately 630-donor mean. Presence/absence analyses assumed roughly uniform sequencing depth across donors, an assumption that may not hold. A few of the identified cytomegalovirus-associated TCR beta chains were confirmed in vitro to be specific for cytomegalovirus antigens. Several of the top co-occurrence clusters appeared to be linked to parvovirus B19, influenza, CMV and Epstein-Barr virus, according to a later analysis.

The germline ends are 14 bases apart after V is trimmed by 4 bases and J by 0 bases. From a lookup of the germline V gene, CDR1 and CDR2 are SGHRS and YFSETQ. From its cysteine to its phenylalanine, the CDR3 spans 16 amino acids. This entry keeps only the CDR3 DNA: 48 bases, framed from base 1. The cohort comprised fewer than 750 healthy bone marrow donors. All cohort members were sampled while nominally healthy, although unrecorded immune exposures were likely present. The donor was CMV seronegative and was included in the group of a few hundred seronegative cohort members. A peripheral blood sample was collected from each donor, and TCR beta sequencing was performed on peripheral blood mononuclear cells. Genomic DNA was extracted from the blood cell samples with the Qiagen DNeasy Blood Extraction Kit. Library construction relied on the immunoSEQ multiplex PCR assay. The multiplex PCR relied on a mix of 60 forward primers for TCR Vbeta segments and 13 reverse primers for TCR Jbeta segments. The CDR3 region of rearranged TCR beta genes was amplified from genomic DNA by a multiplex PCR assay. The Illumina HiSeq System was used to sequence the amplified TCR beta libraries as 87-base-pair reads. In the authors' own workflow: A later analysis tallied tens of millions of unique TCR beta chains across the 700 or so repertoires, and about 10 million of those chains were shared by two or more donors. A nearest-neighbor algorithm error-corrected the raw reads and collapsed the reads into unique sequences, merging closely related sequences to remove PCR and sequencing errors. To assign V, D and J gene segments, CDR3 sequences were aligned to IMGT reference sequences. For a sequence to be retained, at least a six-nucleotide match to both a V gene segment and a J gene segment was required. Rearrangements were called productive when the CDR3 lacked stop codons and stayed in frame with V and J; all others were non-productive. CDR3 was defined according to IMGT convention as the region running from the second conserved V-encoded cysteine to the conserved J-encoded phenylalanine. In an earlier analysis of some 550 of the donors, sequences lacking an unambiguous match to a single V gene segment were excluded. In an earlier analysis of some 590 of the donors, a V segment was called functional when productive rearrangements were above 56.7%, and segregating when the standard deviation between donors exceeded 5%. To diagnose cytomegalovirus status from the catalog of TCR beta chain sequences, a statistical classification framework was built. In a later analysis, TCR nucleotide sequences were compared against IMGT/GENE-DB human TR gene sequences so that V and J genes could be assigned. In a later analysis, CDR3 sequences and most-parsimonious VDJ recombination scenarios were assigned using the TCRdist pipeline. A later analysis defined each TCR beta chain by its CDR3 amino acid sequence plus V-gene family, and excluded reads lacking a unique V-gene family. A later analysis removed 600 or so highly shared, low-generation-probability nucleotide sequences to deal with suspected cross-contamination and a sequencing artifact. In a later analysis, a clonal expansion index for each public chain was calculated from normalized within-repertoire ranks of inferred template counts. A later analysis computed generation probabilities with a VDJ recombination model fitted to out-of-frame rearrangements, and checked the results against IGoR. Hypergeometric tests were used in a later analysis to score TCR-TCR, TCR-HLA and TCR-CMV co-occurrence, with a repertoire-size bias correction applied to the TCR pairs. False discovery rates were estimated in a later analysis by permuting HLA or CMV assignments 20 times. In a later analysis, co-occurring TCRs were grouped using DBSCAN, with TCRdist sequence similarity added in when clustering inside HLA-allele-positive subsets. Co-occurrence clustering excluded repertoires with fewer than 30,000 or more than 120,000 public chains, plus five with anomalous nucleotide sharing. The table comes from immuneACCESS by way of TCRdb, which keeps in-frame sequences with V and J called. Part of the clones is missing from these tables; in studies checked, under half for an unresolved V gene and the rest for unknown reasons. The DNA gave D and trimming, while V, J and clone size come from that table. In this sample the table shows 90,000 to 140,000 clones, 75% to 85% of which occur a single time. 5% to 6.5% of the sample belongs to the ten largest clones.

The V gene is TRBV5-1 and the J gene is TRBJ2-1; 6 matching bases give a weak D call of TRBD1. The TCR was taken from a man in his late teens or twenties in good health and CMV-seronegative. Input material: PBMCs. The DNA reads TGCGCCAGCAGCACTTTCAGGGGTCACTCCTACAATGAGCAGTTCTTC. Its amino acids are CASSTFRGHSYNEQFF.